This T cell receptor (beta chain) was sequenced for a study of PD-1 blockade in classical Hodgkin lymphoma. The overall study: Treatment was intravenous nivolumab, 3 mg/kg every 2 weeks, until progression. Study-level results: Any patient who commenced nivolumab under 1 year after ASCT was excluded. Complete responders possessed baseline diversity comparable to newly diagnosed patients. CD4+ TCR diversity, unlike CD8+, climbed significantly by C4D1.

With no exception, relapse followed autologous stem cell transplantation in all patients, and brentuximab vedotin exposure varied. This CDR3 has 17 amino acids. The germline V and J ends were trimmed by 3 bases and 5 bases, with 23 bases remaining between them. CDR1 GTSNPN and CDR2 SVGIG come from the germline V gene (reference sequence). A remark on this clone: Antigen specificity is unknown.

The repertoire was sequenced with immunoSEQ multiplex PCR; TCRdb's copy has only in-frame clones and lacks some. This table has 35,000 to 50,000 clones, about three quarters appearing once. This receptor was obtained from a human donor with classical Hodgkin lymphoma. Sequenced here: peripheral blood mononuclear cells (PBMCs), sampled at baseline. The chain joins TRBV30 to TRBJ2-1, with D possibly being TRBD1 or TRBD2 (9 bases each). DNA of the CDR3: TGTGCCTGGAGGCGGGGACAGGGCGCTAGCGGGAACAATGAGCAGTTCTTC. This gives the protein CAWRRGQGASGNNEQFF.